Below, 15 T cell receptor beta chains from the same sample are listed, as sequenced in a study of T cell repertoires in aging, cancer and after chemotherapy. TCR beta rearrangements were amplified from peripheral blood genomic DNA. TRB rearrangements spanning V, D and J were amplified using mixed TRB-A/B primers. In TCRdb, the multiplex PCR reads were re-called with MiXCR into one record per CDR3 protein. The sample contains around 8,600 distinct CDR3 sequences, 23% of which appear only once. Sequenced sample: blood. These receptors were obtained from a human donor with a blood cancer. The donor label of this sample is uncertain.

This clonotype is classed as medium-sized. The chain carries TRBV19 and TRBJ2-1; the D gene is possibly TRBD2 (6 bases). CDR1 and CDR2 from the germline V gene are LNHDA and SQIVND (reference sequence). Trimming shortened V by 6 bases and J by 0 bases, and 9 bases separated the two germline ends. The CDR3 sequence is 14 residues long. Here the CDR3 reads CASRRDLSYNEQFF. CDR3 bases: TGTGCCAGTAGGCGGGACCTCTCCTACAATGAGCAGTTCTTC.

As concerns this clonotype: A much larger clone lies a single base off, so this may be a read error. V and J are TRBV27 and TRBJ1-2; maybe TRBD1 (6 bases). Germline assignment: CDR1 MNHEY and CDR2 SMNVEV (reference sequence). This CDR3 is 14 amino acids long. V was clipped by 3 bases and J by 10 bases, with 18 bases between them. For the CDR3, the DNA is TGTGCCAGCAGTTTTTCTAGGGGGGTGGATGACTACACCTTC. Translation gives CASSFSRGVDDYTF.

This clonotype is labeled as medium-sized. The chain couples TRBV10-3 to TRBJ2-2; D unclear. Trimming removed 4 bases at V and 0 bases at J, with 12 bases between. Germline V gene lookup returns CDR1 ENHRY and CDR2 SYGVKD. This CDR3 is 16 amino acids long. The CDR3 loop reads CAISGRAETNTGELFF. CDR3 coding DNA: TGTGCCATCAGTGGGCGAGCAGAGACGAACACCGGGGAGCTGTTTTTT.

This clonotype has just one count. A much larger clone lies a single base off, so this may be a read error. V usage is TRBV13 and J usage is TRBJ2-7; D ambiguous. The CDR3 totals 16 residues. CDR1 and CDR2 (germline): PRHDT, FYEKMQ (reference sequence). V dropped 3 bases and J dropped 5 bases, with 20 bases sitting between them. CDR3 loop: CASSFSVGEVMDEQYF. Here the CDR3 DNA reads TGTGCCAGCAGCTTCTCCGTCGGAGAGGTTATGGACGAGCAGTACTTC.

This clonotype showed up many times. The chain carries TRBV27 and TRBJ1-5; D ambiguous. Germline V gene data show CDR1 as MNHEY and CDR2 as SMNVEV (reference sequence). This CDR3 is built from 14 residues. V lost 3 bases and J lost 0, with 6 bases in between. CDR3 coding DNA: TGTGCCAGCAGTTTGGCATATAGCAATCAGCCCCAGCATTTT. The encoded protein is CASSLAYSNQPQHF.

This clonotype was seen only a few times. The V gene is TRBV6-5, the J gene TRBJ2-7, with 9 nucleotides matching TRBD2. With V trimmed by 4 bases and J by 2 bases, 12 bases remained unmatched. Germline lookup yields CDR1 MNHEY and CDR2 SVGAGI. The length of the CDR3 is 17 residues. CDR3 sequence (DNA): TGTGCCAGCAGTTTCAAGACTAGCGGATCGACTACCTACGAGCAGTACTTC. Amino acids: CASSFKTSGSTTYEQYF.

This clonotype is medium-sized (0.01 to 0.1%) by share. The chain carries TRBV5-4 and TRBJ2-7, with TRBD1 identical over 7 bases. The germline V gene has CDR1 SGHNT and CDR2 YYREEE (reference sequence). V lost 4 bases, J lost 5 bases, and 9 bases stayed unmatched. This CDR3 comprises 14 residues. In nucleotides, the CDR3 is TGTGCCAGCAGCCTCCGAACAGGGGTAAACGAGCAGTACTTC. It codes for CASSLRTGVNEQYF.

V gene TRBV6-2 or TRBV6-3 combines with J gene TRBJ2-2; the D is unclear. This CDR3 region has 15 residues. Trimming shortened V by 7 bases and J by 1 base, and 13 bases separated the two germline ends. Germline CDR1 MNHEY, CDR2 SVGEGT. This CDR3 reads CASTPSRRNTGELFF. The CDR3 bases are TGTGCCAGCACTCCATCTAGAAGGAACACCGGGGAGCTGTTTTTT.

The genes are TRBV5-1 and TRBJ2-2, with D tentatively TRBD1 (5 bases). Germline assignment: CDR1 SGHRS and CDR2 YFSETQ. Trimming shortened V by 2 bases and J by 6 bases, and 23 bases separated the two germline ends. This CDR3 has 18 amino acids. CDR3 region: CASSFKEQGLIGSGELFF. The CDR3 bases are TGCGCCAGCAGCTTTAAAGAGCAGGGCCTTATAGGGTCCGGGGAGCTGTTTTTT.

Relative to its sample, this clonotype is medium-sized. The chain couples TRBV6-6 to TRBJ2-3; 10 bases fit TRBD2. J gave up 4 bases and V 5 bases, and 9 bases lay outside the gene matches. This CDR3 region has 16 residues. Germline loops: CDR1 MNHNY, CDR2 SVGAGI (reference sequence). The CDR3 nucleotides read TGTGCCAGCAGTGAATACAGCGGGAGGGGGGCAGATACGCAGTATTTT. Translated, it gives CASSEYSGRGADTQYF.

This clonotype was detected once. The chain couples TRBV21-1 to TRBJ2-2. TRBV21-1 is a pseudogene segment. This CDR3 has 10 amino acids. CDR3 sequence: CAVNTGELFF. Written as DNA, the CDR3 is TGTGCCGTAAACACCGGGGAGCTGTTTTTT.

The chain links TRBV20-1 to TRBJ1-5; D may be TRBD1 (5 bases). Trimming took 7 bases from V and 7 from J, leaving 20 bases between them. The CDR3 sequence is 14 residues long. Germline V lookup: CDR1 DFQATT, CDR2 SNEGSKA (reference sequence). The CDR3 DNA is TGCAGTGGGGCCGGGGAAGGAAGGGGCCAGCCCCAGCATTTT. It encodes CSGAGEGRGQPQHF.

This clonotype counts as medium-sized. J is TRBJ2-2 and V is TRBV6-5; 9 nucleotides line up with TRBD2. This CDR3 contains 15 residues. After removal of 5 bases from V and 1 base from J, the junction contained 2 bases not matched to a gene. The germline CDR1 and CDR2 sequences are MNHEY and SVGAGI. The CDR3 loop is CASSKLAGNTGELFF. The CDR3 DNA sequence: TGTGCCAGCAGTAAACTAGCGGGGAACACCGGGGAGCTGTTTTTT.

This chain connects TRBV4-2 to TRBJ2-2; perhaps TRBD2 as D (6 bases). The CDR3 has 20 amino acids. V lost 1 base, J lost 2 bases, and 23 bases lay in between. Germline values: CDR1 LGHNA, CDR2 YNFKEQ. CDR3 loop: CASSQAGTLTAGRNTGELFF. CDR3 DNA sequence: TGTGCCAGCAGCCAAGCCGGGACCCTTACAGCCGGGAGAAACACCGGGGAGCTGTTTTTT.

The chain uses TRBV5-1 and TRBJ2-2; D is undetermined. The CDR3 consists of 14 residues. Germline CDR1 is SGHRS and CDR2 is YFSETQ. Trimming removed 4 bases at V and 7 bases at J, with 14 bases between. This CDR3 reads CASSTQTTHGELFF. The CDR3 DNA reads TGCGCCAGCAGCACCCAAACGACCCACGGGGAGCTGTTTTTT.